The 19 T cell receptor beta chains below were found in one sample sequenced in a study of cytomegalovirus exposure and HLA in healthy donors. Both 60 Vbeta primers and 13 Jbeta primers went into the PCR. Clones were sequenced by immunoSEQ multiplex PCR, and TCRdb holds only the in-frame ones, with some missing. The sample holds around 88,000 clones, about four fifths seen once. The specimen sequenced was PBMCs. Source of these receptors: a woman in her forties in good health and CMV-seropositive.

V and J are TRBV7-9 and TRBJ2-1, with D unresolved. V was trimmed by 5 bases and J by 0 bases, leaving 20 bases between them. This CDR3 has 18 amino acids. Germline lookup yields CDR1 SEHNR and CDR2 FQNEAQ (reference sequence). The CDR3 region has the DNA TGTGCCAGCAGCCCTCGGGTTTCTGACCGAAGCTCCTACAATGAGCAGTTCTTC. This codes for CASSPRVSDRSSYNEQFF.

The rearrangement uses TRBV2 and TRBJ2-2, with 8 bases that match TRBD2. With 4 bases clipped from V and 6 bases from J, the junction kept 7 bases outside the gene matches. The CDR3 runs to 15 residues. Germline lookup yields CDR1 SNHLY and CDR2 FYNNEI. CDR3 nucleotides: TGTGCCAGCAGTGCCCAGCGGGAGAGTCCCGGGGAGCTGTTTTTT. Protein: CASSAQRESPGELFF.

This chain links TRBV7-4 with TRBJ2-3, with D possibly matching TRBD2 (6 bases). Deletions cut 7 bases from V and 5 bases from J, with 16 bases between. This CDR3 has 14 amino acids. Germline loops: CDR1 SGHVT, CDR2 SQSDAQ. CDR3 DNA sequence: TGTGCCAGCACTTCCGGGACTCCCGGAGATACGCAGTATTTT. The encoded protein is CASTSGTPGDTQYF.

This clone has a handful of counts. This chain links TRBV21-1 with TRBJ2-1; the DNA was not used to check the table's D call, TRBD2. TRBV21-1 corresponds to a pseudogene. CDR3 length equals 17 residues. This CDR3 reads CASSKSFPGTAYNEQFF. DNA of the CDR3: TGTGCCAGCAGCAAATCTTTCCCCGGGACTGCGTACAATGAGCAGTTCTTC.

The chain employs TRBV7-6 and TRBJ1-1; D remains ambiguous. This CDR3 region has 14 residues. Trimming took 1 base from V and 2 from J, leaving 8 bases between them. Germline V gene data show CDR1 as SGHVS and CDR2 as FNYEAQ. In DNA, the CDR3 is TGTGCCAGCAGCTTAGAGGCGGCTAACACTGAAGCTTTCTTT. Its protein is CASSLEAANTEAFF.

The CDR3: CAISERGTGATSGNTIYF. CDR3 coding DNA: TGTGCCATCAGTGAGCGGGGGACAGGAGCCACCTCTGGAAACACCATATATTTT. The chain combines TRBV10-3 with TRBJ1-3, with 8 bases that match TRBD1. CDR3 length: 18 amino acids. Germline assignment: CDR1 ENHRY and CDR2 SYGVKD. V trimming: 2 bases; J trimming: 0 bases; junction bases outside the gene matches: 9.

This chain uses TRBV5-4 with TRBJ2-5; TRBD1 matches at 7 bases. The CDR3 has 15 residues. The ends lost 5 bases at V and 1 base at J; junction bases unmatched: 8. Germline V gene lookup returns CDR1 SGHNT and CDR2 YYREEE (reference sequence). CDR3 loop: CASRTMTGLQETQYF. The DNA for the CDR3 is TGTGCCAGCAGAACGATGACAGGGCTCCAAGAGACCCAGTACTTC.

V usage is TRBV2 and J usage is TRBJ1-4, with TRBD1 as a possible D gene (6 bases). CDR1 is SNHLY, CDR2 FYNNEI, per germline. V dropped 10 bases and J dropped 4 bases, with 16 bases sitting between them. The CDR3 length is 14 residues. CDR3 residues: CATAPGEFNEKLFF. CDR3 in DNA: TGTGCCACAGCACCAGGGGAATTTAATGAAAAACTGTTTTTT.

As to this clone: This CDR3 is also generated by other DNA sequences in the sample. CDR3 region: CASSLGQSSYNEQFF. CDR3 sequence (DNA): TGTGCCAGCAGCTTGGGACAGAGCTCCTACAATGAGCAGTTCTTC. The chain is built from TRBV5-4 and TRBJ2-1; D possibly corresponds to TRBD1 (5 bases). V was clipped by 0 bases and J by 0 bases, with 7 bases between them. CDR3 length: 15 amino acids. Germline assignment: CDR1 SGHNT and CDR2 YYREEE (reference sequence).

The chain combines TRBV5-3 with TRBJ2-1; 10 positions match TRBD2. TRBV5-3 is known as an ORF, though its function is uncertain. The J segment lost 2 bases and the V segment lost 3 bases, leaving 2 bases of the junction unmatched. The CDR3 length is 15 residues. The CDR3 DNA reads TGTGCCAGAAGCTCTAGCGGGAGAACCTACAATGAGCAGTTCTTC. As protein: CARSSSGRTYNEQFF.

The chain combines TRBV18 with TRBJ2-1; the match to TRBD2 covers 7 bases. The CDR3 contains 15 residues. Germline V gene sequence: CDR1 KGHSH, CDR2 LQKENI. The J segment lost 6 bases and the V segment lost 3 bases, leaving 8 bases of the junction unmatched. CDR3 loop: CASSPGRELINEQFF. CDR3 nucleotides: TGTGCCAGCTCACCGGGGCGGGAGTTGATCAATGAGCAGTTCTTC.

The gene calls are TRBV5-5 and TRBJ2-5; D possibly corresponds to TRBD1 (5 bases). V shed 4 bases and J shed 3 bases, with 16 bases lying between them. Germline lookup yields CDR1 SGHKS and CDR2 YYEKEE (reference sequence). CDR3 length: 15 amino acids. The CDR3 is CASSIWGAQEETQYF. For the CDR3, the DNA is TGTGCCAGCAGCATTTGGGGCGCCCAAGAAGAGACCCAGTACTTC.

The chain has TRBV7-9 and TRBJ1-3, with 7 bases lining up with TRBD1. V shed 4 bases, J shed 4 bases, and the junction held 7 bases outside the gene matches. Germline CDR1 and CDR2: SEHNR and FQNEAQ (reference sequence). This CDR3 has 15 amino acids. The CDR3 sequence: CASSSIQGPGNTIYF. CDR3 nucleotide sequence: TGTGCCAGCAGCTCGATACAGGGGCCCGGAAACACCATATATTTT.

This clone occurred once. The rearrangement uses TRBV7-2 and TRBJ1-5; 8 nucleotides agree with TRBD1. The CDR3 covers 18 residues. The germline gives CDR1 SGHTA, CDR2 FQGNSA. The V segment lost 0 bases and the J segment 7 bases; nucleotides outside the gene matches: 14. CDR3 loop: CASSLARSAGGSLQPQHF. Written as DNA, the CDR3 is TGTGCCAGCAGCTTAGCGAGGTCGGCAGGGGGCAGTTTACAGCCCCAGCATTTT.

The chain combines TRBV27 with TRBJ2-7; tentative D call: TRBD2 (7 bases). The CDR3 sequence is 15 residues long. Germline CDR1 reads MNHEY; CDR2 reads SMNVEV (reference sequence). The V end lost 8 bases, the J end lost 2 bases, and 19 bases lay between the germline ends. DNA of the CDR3: TGTGCCAGCGGTAAAAAAGGGGGGGAGACCTACGAGCAGTACTTC. Protein product: CASGKKGGETYEQYF.

The chain employs TRBV29-1 and TRBJ2-7, with a tentative D call TRBD1 (5 bases). Trimming stripped 1 base from V and 5 bases from J, with 12 bases between. The germline CDR1 and CDR2 sequences are SQVTM and ANQGSEA. The CDR3 is 13 residues long. The chain's CDR3 is CSVEVTQGHEQYF. CDR3 in DNA: TGCAGCGTTGAAGTTACGCAGGGCCACGAGCAGTACTTC.

CDR3 in DNA: TGTGCCAGCAGCCGAACAGGGGTAAGTCAGCCCCAGCATTTT. Translating it yields CASSRTGVSQPQHF. V and J are TRBV28 and TRBJ1-5; 7 nucleotides agree with TRBD1. V lost 6 bases and J lost 6; bases outside the gene matches: 8. Germline loops: CDR1 MDHEN, CDR2 SYDVKM. The CDR3 is 14 residues long.

The chain combines TRBV5-4 with TRBJ2-7; the match to TRBD1 covers 9 bases. Trimming cost V 0 bases and J 4 bases; bases outside gene matches: 5. The CDR3 covers 15 residues. Germline CDR1 reads SGHNT; CDR2 reads YYREEE (reference sequence). This CDR3 is CASSLDRGRLYEQYF. DNA of the CDR3: TGTGCCAGCAGCTTGGACAGGGGGCGATTGTACGAGCAGTACTTC.

The gene calls are TRBV7-9 and TRBJ2-3; D unresolved. In germline, CDR1 is SEHNR, CDR2 FQNEAQ (reference sequence). CDR3 length equals 13 residues. V lost 0 bases and J 7 bases, leaving 8 bases between the germline ends. CDR3 DNA sequence: TGTGCCAGCAGCTTAGCGGGCAGTCATACGCAGTATTTT. It yields the protein CASSLAGSHTQYF.